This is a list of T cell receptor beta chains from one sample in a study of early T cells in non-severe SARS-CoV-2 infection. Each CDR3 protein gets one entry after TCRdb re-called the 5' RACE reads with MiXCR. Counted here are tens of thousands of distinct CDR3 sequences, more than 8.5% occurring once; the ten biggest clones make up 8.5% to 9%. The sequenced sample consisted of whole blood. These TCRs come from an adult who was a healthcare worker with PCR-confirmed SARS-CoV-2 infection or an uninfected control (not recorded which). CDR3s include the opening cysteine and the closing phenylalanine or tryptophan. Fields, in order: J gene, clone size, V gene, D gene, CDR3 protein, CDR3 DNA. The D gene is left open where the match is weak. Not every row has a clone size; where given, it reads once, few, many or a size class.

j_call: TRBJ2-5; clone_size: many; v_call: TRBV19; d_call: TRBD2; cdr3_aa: CASSIGLGLAGGAETQYF; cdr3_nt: TGTGCCAGTAGTATAGGGCTAGGACTAGCGGGAGGTGCTGAGACCCAGTACTTC
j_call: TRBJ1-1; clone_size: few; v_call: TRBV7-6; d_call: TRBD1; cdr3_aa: CASSLILDRATEAFF; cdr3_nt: TGTGCCAGCAGCTTAATCCTTGACAGGGCAACTGAAGCTTTCTTT
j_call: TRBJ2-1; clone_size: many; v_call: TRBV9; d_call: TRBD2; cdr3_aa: CASSVEIAGASYNEQFF; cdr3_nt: TGTGCCAGCAGCGTAGAAATAGCGGGAGCCTCTTACAATGAGCAGTTCTTC
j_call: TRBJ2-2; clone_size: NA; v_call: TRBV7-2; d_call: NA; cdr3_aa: CASSLGYTGELFF; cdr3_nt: TGTGCCAGCAGCTTAGGATATACCGGGGAGCTGTTTTTT
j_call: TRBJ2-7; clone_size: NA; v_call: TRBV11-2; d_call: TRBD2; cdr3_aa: CASSPGLVSYEQYF; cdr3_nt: TGTGCCAGCAGCCCCGGACTAGTTTCGTACGAGCAGTACTTC
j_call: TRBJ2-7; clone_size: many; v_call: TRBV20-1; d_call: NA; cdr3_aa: CSARERALLGYEQYF; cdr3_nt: TGCAGTGCTAGAGAGAGGGCCCTCTTGGGCTACGAGCAGTACTTC
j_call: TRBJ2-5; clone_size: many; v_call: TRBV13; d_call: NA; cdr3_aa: CASSSATGETQYF; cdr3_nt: TGTGCCAGCAGCTCGGCGACCGGGGAGACCCAGTACTTC
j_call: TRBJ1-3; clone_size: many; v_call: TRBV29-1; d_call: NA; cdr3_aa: CSAGELGNTIYF; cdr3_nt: TGCAGCGCCGGGGAGCTCGGAAACACCATATATTTT
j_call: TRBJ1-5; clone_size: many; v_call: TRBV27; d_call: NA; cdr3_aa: CASSFSGHTAGQPQHF; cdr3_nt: TGTGCCAGCAGTTTCTCGGGACATACTGCGGGGCAGCCCCAGCATTTT
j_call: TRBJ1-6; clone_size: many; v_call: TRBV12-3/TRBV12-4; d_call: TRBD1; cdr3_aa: CASSLGQGFYNSPLHF; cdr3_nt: TGTGCCAGCAGCCTGGGACAGGGTTTCTACAATTCACCCCTCCACTTT
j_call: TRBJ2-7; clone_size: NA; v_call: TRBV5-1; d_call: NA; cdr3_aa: CASTAGQGAGEQYF; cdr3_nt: TGCGCCAGCACAGCGGGGCAGGGGGCTGGCGAGCAGTACTTC
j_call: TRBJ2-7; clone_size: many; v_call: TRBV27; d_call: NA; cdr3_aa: CASSLVTSYEQYF; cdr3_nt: TGTGCCAGCAGTTTAGTCACCTCCTACGAGCAGTACTTC
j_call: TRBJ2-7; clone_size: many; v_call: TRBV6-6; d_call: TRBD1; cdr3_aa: CASRTDRGGYEQYF; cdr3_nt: TGTGCCAGCAGGACCGACAGGGGCGGATACGAGCAGTACTTC
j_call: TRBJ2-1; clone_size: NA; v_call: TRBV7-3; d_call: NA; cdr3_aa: CASSFGPLLYNEQFF; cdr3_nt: TGTGCCAGCAGCTTCGGACCCCTACTCTACAATGAGCAGTTCTTC
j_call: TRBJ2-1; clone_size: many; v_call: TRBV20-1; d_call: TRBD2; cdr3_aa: CSARAYGLAGYNEQFF; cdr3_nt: TGCAGTGCTAGAGCCTATGGACTAGCGGGATACAATGAGCAGTTCTTC
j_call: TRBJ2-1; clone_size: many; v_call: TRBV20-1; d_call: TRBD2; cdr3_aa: CSARTPSGSSYNEQFF; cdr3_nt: TGCAGTGCTCGCACACCTAGCGGGAGCTCCTACAATGAGCAGTTCTTC
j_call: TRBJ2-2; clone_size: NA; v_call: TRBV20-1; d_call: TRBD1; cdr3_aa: CSARAGGPGELFF; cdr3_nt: TGCAGTGCTCGGGCAGGGGGACCCGGGGAGCTGTTTTTT
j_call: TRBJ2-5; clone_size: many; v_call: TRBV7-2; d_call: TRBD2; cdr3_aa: CASSPSGTQETQYF; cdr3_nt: TGTGCCAGCAGCCCTAGCGGTACCCAAGAGACCCAGTACTTC
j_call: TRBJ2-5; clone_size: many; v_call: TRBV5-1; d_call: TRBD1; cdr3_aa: CASSLDATDRGSSQETQYF; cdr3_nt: TGCGCCAGCAGCTTGGACGCGACCGACAGGGGCAGTAGCCAAGAGACCCAGTACTTC
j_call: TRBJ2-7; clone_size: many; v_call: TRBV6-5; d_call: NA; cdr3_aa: CASSTGTYEQYF; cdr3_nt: TGTGCCAGCAGTACAGGGACCTACGAGCAGTACTTC
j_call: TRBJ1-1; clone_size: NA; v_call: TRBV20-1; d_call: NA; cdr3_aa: CSARVITGGSTEAFF; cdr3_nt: TGCAGTGCTAGGGTAATAACCGGGGGAAGCACTGAAGCTTTCTTT
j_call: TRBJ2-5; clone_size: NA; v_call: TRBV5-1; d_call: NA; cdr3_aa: CASSGTVQETQYF; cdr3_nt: TGCGCCAGCAGCGGGACCGTCCAAGAGACCCAGTACTTC
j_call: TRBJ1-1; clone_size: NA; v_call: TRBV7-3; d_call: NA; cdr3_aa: CASSQGPNTEAFF; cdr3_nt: TGTGCCAGCAGTCAAGGGCCCAACACTGAAGCTTTCTTT
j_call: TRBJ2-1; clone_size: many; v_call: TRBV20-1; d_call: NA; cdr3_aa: CSARRSNEQFF; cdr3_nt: TGCAGTGCTAGACGTAGCAATGAGCAGTTCTTC
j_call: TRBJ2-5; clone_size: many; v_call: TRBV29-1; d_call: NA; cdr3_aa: CSVFSGAETQYF; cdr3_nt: TGCAGCGTTTTTAGCGGCGCGGAGACCCAGTACTTC
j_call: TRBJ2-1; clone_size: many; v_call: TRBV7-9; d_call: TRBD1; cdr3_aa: CASSFGTGGARDNEQFF; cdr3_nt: TGTGCCAGCAGCTTCGGGACAGGGGGCGCGAGGGACAATGAGCAGTTCTTC
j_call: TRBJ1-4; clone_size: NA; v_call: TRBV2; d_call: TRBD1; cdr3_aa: CASTEGQQLNEKLFF; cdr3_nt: TGTGCCAGCACGGAGGGACAGCAACTTAATGAAAAACTGTTTTTT
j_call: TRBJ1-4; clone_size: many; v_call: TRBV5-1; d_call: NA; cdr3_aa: CASSLGIANEKLFF; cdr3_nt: TGCGCCAGCAGCTTGGGTATAGCTAATGAAAAACTGTTTTTT
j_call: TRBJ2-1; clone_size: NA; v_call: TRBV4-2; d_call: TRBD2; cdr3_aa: CASSHQGLAGGYNEQFF; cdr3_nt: TGTGCCAGCAGCCACCAGGGACTAGCGGGAGGGTACAATGAGCAGTTCTTC
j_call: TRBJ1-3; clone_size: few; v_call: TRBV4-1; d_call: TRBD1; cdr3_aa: CASSHLRDRGISGNTIYF; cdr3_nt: TGCGCCAGCAGCCATCTCCGGGACAGGGGTATCTCTGGAAACACCATATATTTT
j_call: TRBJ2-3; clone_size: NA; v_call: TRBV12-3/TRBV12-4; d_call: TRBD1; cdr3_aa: CASSFAGQDTDTQYF; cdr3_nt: TGTGCCAGCAGTTTCGCGGGACAGGACACAGATACGCAGTATTTT
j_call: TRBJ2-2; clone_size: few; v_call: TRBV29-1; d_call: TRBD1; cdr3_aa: CSVRPRQGNTGELFF; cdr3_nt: TGCAGCGTTCGGCCCCGACAGGGAAACACCGGGGAGCTGTTTTTT
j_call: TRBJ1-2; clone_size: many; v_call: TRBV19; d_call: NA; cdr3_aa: CASTPLGSETNYGYTF; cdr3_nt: TGTGCCAGTACCCCTCTTGGGTCAGAAACTAACTATGGCTACACCTTC
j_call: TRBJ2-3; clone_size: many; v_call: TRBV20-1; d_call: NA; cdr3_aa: CSARVAGRADTQYF; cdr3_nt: TGCAGTGCTAGAGTGGCCGGCAGGGCAGATACGCAGTATTTT
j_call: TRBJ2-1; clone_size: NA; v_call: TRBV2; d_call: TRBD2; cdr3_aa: CATRTSQRDEQFF; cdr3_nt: TGTGCCACCAGGACTAGCCAGAGGGATGAGCAGTTCTTC
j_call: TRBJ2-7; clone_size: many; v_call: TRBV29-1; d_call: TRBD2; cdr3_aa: CSVARTSGFLYEQYF; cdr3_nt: TGCAGCGTTGCCCGGACTAGCGGATTTCTCTACGAGCAGTACTTC
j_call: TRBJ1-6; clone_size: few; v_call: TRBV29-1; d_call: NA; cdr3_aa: CSVAVVGAGSPLHF; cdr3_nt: TGCAGCGTTGCGGTCGTCGGGGCAGGTTCACCCCTCCACTTT
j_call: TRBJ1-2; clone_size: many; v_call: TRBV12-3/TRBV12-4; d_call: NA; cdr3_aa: CASTWGGLSGYTF; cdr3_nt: TGTGCCAGCACCTGGGGGGGCTTGAGTGGCTACACCTTC
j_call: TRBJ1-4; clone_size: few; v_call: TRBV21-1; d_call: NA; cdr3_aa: CASSNQRATNEKLFF; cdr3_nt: TGTGCCAGCAGCAACCAAAGAGCAACTAATGAAAAACTGTTTTTT
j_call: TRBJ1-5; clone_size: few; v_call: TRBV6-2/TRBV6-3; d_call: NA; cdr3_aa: CASSPRDLRPQHF; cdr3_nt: TGTGCCAGCAGTCCAAGGGACCTTAGGCCCCAGCATTTT
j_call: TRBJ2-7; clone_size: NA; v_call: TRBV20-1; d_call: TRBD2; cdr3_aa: CSSGRAEDEQYF; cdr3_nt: TGCAGTAGCGGGAGGGCCGAGGACGAGCAGTACTTC
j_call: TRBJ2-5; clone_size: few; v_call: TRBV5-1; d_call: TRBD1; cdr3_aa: CASSVTGTGEETQYF; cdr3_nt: TGCGCCAGCAGCGTGACCGGGACAGGGGAAGAGACCCAGTACTTC
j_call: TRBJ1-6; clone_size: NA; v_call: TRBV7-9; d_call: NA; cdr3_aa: CASSFPSVGGNSPLHF; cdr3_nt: TGTGCCAGCAGCTTCCCATCGGTAGGGGGGAATTCACCCCTCCACTTT
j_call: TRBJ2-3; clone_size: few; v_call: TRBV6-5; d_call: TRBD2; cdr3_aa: CASSYSGRDTQYF; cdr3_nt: TGTGCCAGCAGTTATAGCGGGAGGGATACGCAGTATTTT
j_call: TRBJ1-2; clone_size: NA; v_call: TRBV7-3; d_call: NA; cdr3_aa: CASSLSRVYGYTF; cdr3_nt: TGTGCCAGCAGCTTGAGCAGGGTCTATGGCTACACCTTC
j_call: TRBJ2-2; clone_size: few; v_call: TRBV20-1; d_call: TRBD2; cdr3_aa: CSAPLAANTGELFF; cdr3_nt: TGCAGTGCTCCACTAGCGGCGAACACCGGGGAGCTGTTTTTT
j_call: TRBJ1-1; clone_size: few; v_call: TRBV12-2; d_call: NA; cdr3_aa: CASRPGGRAEAFF; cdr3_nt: TGTGCAAGTCGCCCTGGGGGGAGAGCTGAAGCTTTCTTT
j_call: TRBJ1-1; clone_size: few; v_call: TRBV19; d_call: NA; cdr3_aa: CASSIVYEPIEAFF; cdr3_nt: TGTGCCAGTAGTATAGTTTATGAACCTATTGAAGCTTTCTTT
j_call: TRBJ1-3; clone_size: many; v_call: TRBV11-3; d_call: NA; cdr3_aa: CASSTKRENTIYF; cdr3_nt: TGTGCCAGCAGCACGAAACGAGAAAACACCATATATTTT
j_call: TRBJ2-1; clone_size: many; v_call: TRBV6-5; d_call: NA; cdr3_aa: CASSYSLTSYNEQFF; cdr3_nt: TGTGCCAGCAGTTATAGCTTGACATCCTACAATGAGCAGTTCTTC
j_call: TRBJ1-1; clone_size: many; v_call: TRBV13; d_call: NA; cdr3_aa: CASSLSMNTEAFF; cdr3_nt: TGTGCCAGCAGCTTATCAATGAACACTGAAGCTTTCTTT